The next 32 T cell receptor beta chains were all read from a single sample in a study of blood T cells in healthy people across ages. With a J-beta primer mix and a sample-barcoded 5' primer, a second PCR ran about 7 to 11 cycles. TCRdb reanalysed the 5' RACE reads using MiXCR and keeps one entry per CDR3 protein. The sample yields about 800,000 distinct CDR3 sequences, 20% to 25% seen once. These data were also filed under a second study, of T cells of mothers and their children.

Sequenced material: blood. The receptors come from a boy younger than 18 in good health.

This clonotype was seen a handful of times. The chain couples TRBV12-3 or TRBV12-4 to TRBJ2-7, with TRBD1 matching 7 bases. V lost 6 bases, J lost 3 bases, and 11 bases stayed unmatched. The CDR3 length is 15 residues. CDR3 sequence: CASSRTTGNSYEQYF. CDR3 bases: TGTGCCAGCAGCAGGACGACAGGGAACAGCTACGAGCAGTACTTC.

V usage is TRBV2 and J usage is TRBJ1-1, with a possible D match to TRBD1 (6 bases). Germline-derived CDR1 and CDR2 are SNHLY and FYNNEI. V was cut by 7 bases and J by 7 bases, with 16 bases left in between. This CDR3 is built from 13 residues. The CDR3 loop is CASTRQAGDEAFF. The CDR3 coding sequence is TGTGCCAGCACCAGACAGGCGGGGGATGAAGCTTTCTTT.

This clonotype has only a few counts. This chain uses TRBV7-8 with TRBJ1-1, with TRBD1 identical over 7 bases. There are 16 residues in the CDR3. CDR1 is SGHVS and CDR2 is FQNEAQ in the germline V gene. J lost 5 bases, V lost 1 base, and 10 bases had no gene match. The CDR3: CASSLVDRVGVTEAFF. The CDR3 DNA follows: TGTGCCAGCAGCTTAGTTGACAGGGTAGGAGTAACTGAAGCTTTCTTT. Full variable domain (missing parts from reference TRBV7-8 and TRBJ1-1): GAGVSQSPRYKVAKRGQDVALRCDPISGHVSLFWYQQALGQGPEFLTYFQNEAQLDKSGLPSDRFFAERPEGSVSTLKIQRTQQEDSAVYLCASSLVDRVGVTEAFFGQGTRLTVV.

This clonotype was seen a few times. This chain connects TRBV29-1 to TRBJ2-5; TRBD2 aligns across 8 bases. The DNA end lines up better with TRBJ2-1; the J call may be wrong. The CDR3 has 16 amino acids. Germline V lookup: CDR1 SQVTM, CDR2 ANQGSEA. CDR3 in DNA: TGCAGCGTTGAACCGGCTAGCGGGTTAGTCGGCAATGAGCAGTTCTTC. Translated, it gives CSVEPASGLVGNEQFF.

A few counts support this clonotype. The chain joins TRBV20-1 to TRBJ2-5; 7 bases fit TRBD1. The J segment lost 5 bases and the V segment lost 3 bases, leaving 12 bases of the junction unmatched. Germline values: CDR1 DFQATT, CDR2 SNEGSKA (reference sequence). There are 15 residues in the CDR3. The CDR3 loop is CSASPRQGFTETQYF. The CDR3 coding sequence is TGCAGTGCTAGCCCCAGACAGGGCTTCACGGAGACCCAGTACTTC.

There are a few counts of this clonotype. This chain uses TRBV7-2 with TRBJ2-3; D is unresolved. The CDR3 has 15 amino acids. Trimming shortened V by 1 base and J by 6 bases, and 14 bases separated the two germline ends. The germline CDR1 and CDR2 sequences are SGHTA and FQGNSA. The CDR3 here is CASSLVPASVDTQYF. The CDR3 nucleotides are TGTGCCAGCAGCTTAGTACCAGCTAGTGTTGATACGCAGTATTTT.

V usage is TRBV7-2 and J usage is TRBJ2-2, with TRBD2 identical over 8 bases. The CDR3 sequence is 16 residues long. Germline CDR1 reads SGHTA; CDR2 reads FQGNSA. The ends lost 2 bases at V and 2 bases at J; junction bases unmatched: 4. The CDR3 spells CASSLQLAVNTGELFF. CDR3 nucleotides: TGTGCCAGCAGCTTACAACTAGCGGTTAACACCGGGGAGCTGTTTTTT.

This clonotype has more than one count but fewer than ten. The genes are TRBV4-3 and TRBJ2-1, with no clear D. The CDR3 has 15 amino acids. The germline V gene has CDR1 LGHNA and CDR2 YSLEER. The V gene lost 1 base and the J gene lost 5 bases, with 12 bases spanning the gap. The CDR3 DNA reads TGCGCCAGCAGCCAAGTGCTGCGCAGCGACAATGAGCAGTTCTTC. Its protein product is CASSQVLRSDNEQFF.

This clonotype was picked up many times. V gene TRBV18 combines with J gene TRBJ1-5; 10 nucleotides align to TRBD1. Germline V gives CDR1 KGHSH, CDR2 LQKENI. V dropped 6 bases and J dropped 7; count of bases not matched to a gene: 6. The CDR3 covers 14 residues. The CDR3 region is CASSPGTGDQPQHF. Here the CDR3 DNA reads TGTGCCAGCTCTCCAGGGACAGGGGACCAGCCCCAGCATTTT.

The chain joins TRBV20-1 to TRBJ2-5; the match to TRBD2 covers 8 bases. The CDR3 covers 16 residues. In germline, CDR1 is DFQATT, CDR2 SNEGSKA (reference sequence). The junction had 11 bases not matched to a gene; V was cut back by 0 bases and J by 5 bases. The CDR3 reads CSARDPSGGWVETQYF. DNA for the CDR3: TGCAGTGCTAGAGATCCCAGCGGGGGTTGGGTGGAGACCCAGTACTTC.

The CDR3 sequence: CASSQDTGDGYTF. Here the CDR3 DNA reads TGCGCCAGCAGCCAAGATACAGGGGATGGCTACACCTTC. The V call is TRBV4-1, the J call TRBJ1-2, with TRBD1 matching over 7 bases. V lost 0 bases, J lost 6 bases, and 1 base stayed unmatched. CDR1 MGHRA and CDR2 YSYEKL come from the germline V gene. The CDR3 covers 13 residues.

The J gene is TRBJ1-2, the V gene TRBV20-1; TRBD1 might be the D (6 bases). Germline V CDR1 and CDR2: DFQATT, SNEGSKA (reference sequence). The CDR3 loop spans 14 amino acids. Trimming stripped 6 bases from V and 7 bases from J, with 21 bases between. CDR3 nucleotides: TGCAGTGCCAGCTCTAGTTTGGGGGCTGGTGGCTACACCTTC. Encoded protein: CSASSSLGAGGYTF.

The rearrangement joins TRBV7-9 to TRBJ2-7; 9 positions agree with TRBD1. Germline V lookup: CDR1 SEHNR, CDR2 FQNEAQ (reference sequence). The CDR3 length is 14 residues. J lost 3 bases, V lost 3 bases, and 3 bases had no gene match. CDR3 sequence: CASSFRDRDYEQYF. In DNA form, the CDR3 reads TGTGCCAGCAGCTTCCGGGACAGGGACTACGAGCAGTACTTC.

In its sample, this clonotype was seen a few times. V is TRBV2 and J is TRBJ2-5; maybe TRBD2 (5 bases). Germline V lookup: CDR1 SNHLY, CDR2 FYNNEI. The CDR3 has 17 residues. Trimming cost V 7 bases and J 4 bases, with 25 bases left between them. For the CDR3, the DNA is TGTGCCAGCATCCCGATATGGTCTAGCTACTTGGGAGAGACCCAGTACTTC. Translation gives CASIPIWSSYLGETQYF.

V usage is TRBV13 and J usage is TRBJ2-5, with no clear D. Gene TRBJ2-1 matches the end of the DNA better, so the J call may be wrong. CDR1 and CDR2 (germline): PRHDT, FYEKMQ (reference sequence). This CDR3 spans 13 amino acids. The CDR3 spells CASSLVDVREQFF. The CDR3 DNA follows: TGTGCCAGCAGCTTAGTTGACGTCCGTGAGCAGTTCTTC.

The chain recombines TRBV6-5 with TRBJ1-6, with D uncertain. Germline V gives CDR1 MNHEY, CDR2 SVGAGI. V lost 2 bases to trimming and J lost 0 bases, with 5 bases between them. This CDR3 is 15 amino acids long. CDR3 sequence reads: CASSYRGSYNSPLHF. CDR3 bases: TGTGCCAGCAGTTACCGGGGCTCCTATAATTCACCCCTCCACTTT.

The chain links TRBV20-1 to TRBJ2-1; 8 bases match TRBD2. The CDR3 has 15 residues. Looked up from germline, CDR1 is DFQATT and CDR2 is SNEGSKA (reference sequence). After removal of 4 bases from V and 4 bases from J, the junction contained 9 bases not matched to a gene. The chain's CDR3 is CSATTGGPGYNEQFF. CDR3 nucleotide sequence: TGCAGTGCTACAACGGGGGGGCCTGGGTACAATGAGCAGTTCTTC.

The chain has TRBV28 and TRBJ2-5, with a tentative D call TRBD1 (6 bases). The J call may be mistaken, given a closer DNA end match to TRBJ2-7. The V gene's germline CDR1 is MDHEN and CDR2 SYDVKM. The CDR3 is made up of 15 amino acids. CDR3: CASSFPAGDSYEQYF. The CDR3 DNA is TGTGCCAGCAGTTTTCCGGCAGGGGACTCCTACGAGCAGTACTTC.

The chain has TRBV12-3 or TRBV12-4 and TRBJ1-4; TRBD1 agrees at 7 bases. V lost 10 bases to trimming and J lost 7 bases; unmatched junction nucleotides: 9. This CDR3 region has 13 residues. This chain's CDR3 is CANRAGGSEKLFF. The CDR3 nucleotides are TGTGCCAACAGAGCAGGGGGAAGTGAAAAACTGTTTTTT.

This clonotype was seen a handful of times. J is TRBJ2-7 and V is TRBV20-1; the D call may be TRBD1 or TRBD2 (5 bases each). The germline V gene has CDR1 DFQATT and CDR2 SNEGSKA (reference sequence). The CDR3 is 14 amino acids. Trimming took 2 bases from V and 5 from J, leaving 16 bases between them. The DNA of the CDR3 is TGCAGTGCTAGACAGCTGACTATGGGACACGAGCAGTACTTC. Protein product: CSARQLTMGHEQYF.

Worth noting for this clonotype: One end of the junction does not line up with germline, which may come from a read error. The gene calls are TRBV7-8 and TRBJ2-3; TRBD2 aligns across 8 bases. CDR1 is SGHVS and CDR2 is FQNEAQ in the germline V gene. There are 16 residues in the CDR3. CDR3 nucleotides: TGTGCCGGCAGCTCAGAGACTAGCGTGATGACAGATACGCAGTATTTT. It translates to CAGSSETSVMTDTQYF. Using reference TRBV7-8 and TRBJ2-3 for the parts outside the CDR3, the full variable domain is GAGVSQSPRYKVAKRGQDVALRCDPISGHVSLFWYQQALGQGPEFLTYFQNEAQLDKSGLPSDRFFAERPEGSVSTLKIQRTQQEDSAVYLCAGSSETSVMTDTQYFGPGTRLTVL.

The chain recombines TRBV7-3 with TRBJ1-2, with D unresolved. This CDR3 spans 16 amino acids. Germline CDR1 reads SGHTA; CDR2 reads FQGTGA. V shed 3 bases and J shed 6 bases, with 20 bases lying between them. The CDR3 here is CASSLGAGSLGDGYTF. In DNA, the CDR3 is TGTGCCAGCAGCTTGGGAGCAGGTTCCCTCGGGGATGGCTACACCTTC.

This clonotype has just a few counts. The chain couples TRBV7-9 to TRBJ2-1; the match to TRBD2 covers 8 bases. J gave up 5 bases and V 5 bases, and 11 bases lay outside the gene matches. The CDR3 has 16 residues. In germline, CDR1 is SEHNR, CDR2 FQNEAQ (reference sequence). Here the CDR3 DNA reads TGTGCCAGCAGCCCACAACCGGGACTAGGCGACAATGAGCAGTTCTTC. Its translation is CASSPQPGLGDNEQFF.

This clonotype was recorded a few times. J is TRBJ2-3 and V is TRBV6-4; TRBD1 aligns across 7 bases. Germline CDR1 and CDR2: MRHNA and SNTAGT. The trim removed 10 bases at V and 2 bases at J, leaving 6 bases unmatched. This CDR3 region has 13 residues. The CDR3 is CATQDRNTDTQYF. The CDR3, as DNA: TGTGCCACCCAGGACAGGAACACAGATACGCAGTATTTT.

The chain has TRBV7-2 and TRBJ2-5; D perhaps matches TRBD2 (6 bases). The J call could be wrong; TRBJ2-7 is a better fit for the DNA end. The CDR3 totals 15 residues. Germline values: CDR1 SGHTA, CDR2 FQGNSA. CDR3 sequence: CASSQIGTSYYEQYF. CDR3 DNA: TGTGCCAGCAGCCAAATCGGGACTTCATACTACGAGCAGTACTTC.

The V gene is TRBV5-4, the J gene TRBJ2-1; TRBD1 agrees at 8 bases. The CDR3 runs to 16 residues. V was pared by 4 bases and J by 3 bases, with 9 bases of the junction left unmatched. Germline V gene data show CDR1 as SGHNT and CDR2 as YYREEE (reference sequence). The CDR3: CASSIPTGVDYNEQFF. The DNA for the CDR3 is TGTGCCAGCAGCATCCCGACAGGGGTAGACTACAATGAGCAGTTCTTC.

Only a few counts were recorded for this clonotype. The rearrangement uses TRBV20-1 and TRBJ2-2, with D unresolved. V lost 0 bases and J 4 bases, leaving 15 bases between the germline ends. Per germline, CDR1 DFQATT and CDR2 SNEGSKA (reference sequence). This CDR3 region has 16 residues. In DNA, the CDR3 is TGCAGTGCTAGAGAGGAGACGGATTCGATCACCGGGGAGCTGTTTTTT. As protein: CSAREETDSITGELFF.

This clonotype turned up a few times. CDR3 sequence (DNA): TGTGCCAGCAGTGAAGATGAGACAGGAGCATACGAGCAGTACTTC. The encoded protein is CASSEDETGAYEQYF. The chain carries TRBV6-1 and TRBJ2-7, with a tentative D call TRBD1 (6 bases). Trimming took off 1 base at V and 4 bases at J, with 14 bases between the two ends. The CDR3 runs to 15 residues. Looked up from germline, CDR1 is MNHNS and CDR2 is SASEGT.

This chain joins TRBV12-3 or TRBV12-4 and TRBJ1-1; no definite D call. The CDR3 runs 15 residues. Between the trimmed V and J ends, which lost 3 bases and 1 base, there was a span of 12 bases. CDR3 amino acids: CASSFSAAGNTEAFF. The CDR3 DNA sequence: TGTGCCAGCAGTTTTAGTGCGGCCGGGAACACTGAAGCTTTCTTT.

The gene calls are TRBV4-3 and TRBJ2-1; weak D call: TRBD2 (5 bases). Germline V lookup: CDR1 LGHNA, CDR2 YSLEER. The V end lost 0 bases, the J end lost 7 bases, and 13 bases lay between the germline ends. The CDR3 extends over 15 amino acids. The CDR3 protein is CASSQDRDGWNEQFF. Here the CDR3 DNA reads TGCGCCAGCAGCCAAGATCGGGATGGGTGGAATGAGCAGTTCTTC.

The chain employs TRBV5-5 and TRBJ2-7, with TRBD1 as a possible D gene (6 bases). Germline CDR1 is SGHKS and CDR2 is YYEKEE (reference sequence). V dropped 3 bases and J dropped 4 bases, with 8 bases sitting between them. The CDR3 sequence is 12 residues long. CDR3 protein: CASSWGTYEQYF. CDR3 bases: TGTGCCAGCAGCTGGGGGACATACGAGCAGTACTTC. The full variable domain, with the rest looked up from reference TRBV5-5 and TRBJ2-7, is DAGVTQSPTHLIKTRGQQVTLRCSPISGHKSVSWYQQVLGQGPQFIFQYYEKEERGRGNFPDRFSARQFPNYSSELNVNALLLGDSALYLCASSWGTYEQYFGPGTRLTVT.

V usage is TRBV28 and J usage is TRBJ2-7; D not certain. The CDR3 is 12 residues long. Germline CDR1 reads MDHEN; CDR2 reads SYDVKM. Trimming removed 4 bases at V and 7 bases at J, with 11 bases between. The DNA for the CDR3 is TGTGCCAGCAGTTATGGGCGGCAGGAGCAGTACTTC. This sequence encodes CASSYGRQEQYF. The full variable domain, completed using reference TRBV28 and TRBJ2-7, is DVKVTQSSRYLVKRTGEKVFLECVQDMDHENMFWYRQDPGLGLRLIYFSYDVKMKEKGDIPEGYSVSREKKERFSLILESASTNQTSMYLCASSYGRQEQYFGPGTRLTVT.